This T cell receptor beta chain was profiled in a study of blood T cell repertoires in COVID-19. Across the study: Spain, Italy and the United States supplied samples that represented acute and convalescent COVID-19. Sample material is recorded as cDNA or gDNA derived from T cells, B-cell-depleted T cells, or PBMCs.

CDR3 length: 14 residues. V lost 5 bases and J 5 bases, leaving 15 bases between the germline ends. Germline V gene sequence: CDR1 LNHDA, CDR2 SQIVND (reference sequence). The authors' processing: Quantification of nucleated cells was approximated via reference gene primer amplification. Method: immunoSEQ multiplex PCR; TCRdb's copy keeps in-frame clones and lacks some. From that table come the V and J calls and clone size; the DNA was used to work out D and trimming. This sample carries under 65,000 clones, 80% to 90% of them seen once, and the ten largest clones take roughly 2%. The sample comprised peripheral blood. V gene TRBV19 combines with J gene TRBJ1-1, with D unclear. The sequence was collected from a human donor in a cohort sampled during active COVID-19. CDR3 sequence reads: CASSFPQSRTEAFF. The CDR3 nucleotides read TGTGCCAGTAGTTTCCCTCAGTCGAGGACTGAAGCTTTCTTT.